A single sample is the source of the 25 T cell receptor beta chains below, sequenced in a study of control samples from healthy donors and cancer patients. Repertoires were generated with immunoSEQ multiplex PCR, while TCRdb's copy carries only in-frame clones and drops some. This sample yields 55,000 to 90,000 clones, of which 84% are seen a single time; approximately 30% belongs to the top ten. Input material: blood. Every receptor here comes from a man aged 50 or older in good health.

This chain joins TRBV19 and TRBJ1-5, with no clear D. V was trimmed by 4 bases and J by 7 bases, leaving 14 bases between them. This CDR3 comprises 14 residues. CDR1 and CDR2 from the germline V gene are LNHDA and SQIVND (reference sequence). The CDR3: CASSTREDGQPQHF. The CDR3 region has the DNA TGTGCCAGTAGTACTCGGGAAGACGGACAGCCCCAGCATTTT.

The gene calls are TRBV19 and TRBJ2-6, with unresolved D. Trimming stripped 3 bases from V and 0 bases from J, with 6 bases between. The CDR3 is made up of 15 amino acids. Per germline, CDR1 LNHDA and CDR2 SQIVND (reference sequence). CDR3 residues: CASSIGNSGANVLTF. Here the CDR3 DNA reads TGTGCCAGTAGTATTGGAAACTCTGGGGCCAACGTCCTGACTTTC.

The chain combines TRBV19 with TRBJ2-3, with 8 nucleotides matching TRBD2. This CDR3 region has 16 residues. The germline CDR1 and CDR2 sequences are LNHDA and SQIVND (reference sequence). With V trimmed by 8 bases and J by 3 bases, 13 bases remained unmatched. CDR3 DNA: TGTGCCAGTTACCCTGGACCGGGACTAGGGACAGATACGCAGTATTTT. This gives the protein CASYPGPGLGTDTQYF.

The chain couples TRBV19 to TRBJ1-6; D is unresolved. The CDR3 length is 12 residues. Germline V gene data show CDR1 as LNHDA and CDR2 as SQIVND (reference sequence). Deletions cut 5 bases from V and 4 bases from J, with 3 bases between. As DNA, the CDR3 is TGTGCCAGTAGTGCTTATAATTCACCCCTCCACTTT. As protein: CASSAYNSPLHF.

V is TRBV29-1 and J is TRBJ2-5, with D perhaps TRBD2 (6 bases). V lost 5 bases to trimming and J lost 4 bases, with 11 bases between them. Germline assignment: CDR1 SQVTM and CDR2 ANQGSEA. CDR3 length: 12 residues. Here the CDR3 DNA reads TGCAGCGTTCGGGAGACTGGAGAGACCCAGTACTTC. It is translated as CSVRETGETQYF.

V usage is TRBV28 and J usage is TRBJ1-5, with 9 bases identical to TRBD1. Trimming removed 6 bases from V and 5 bases from J; junction bases left unmatched: 5. CDR1 and CDR2 (germline): MDHEN, SYDVKM. This CDR3 spans 14 amino acids. The CDR3 sequence: CASSEDRGDQPQHF. The CDR3, as DNA: TGTGCCAGCAGCGAAGACAGGGGGGATCAGCCCCAGCATTTT.

V is TRBV5-4 and J is TRBJ2-2, with 14 bases identical to TRBD2. CDR1 is SGHNT, CDR2 YYREEE, per germline (reference sequence). The CDR3 loop spans 15 amino acids. V shed 4 bases, J shed 7 bases, and the junction held 3 bases outside the gene matches. The CDR3: CASSPGLAGDGELFF. The CDR3 nucleotides read TGTGCCAGCAGCCCGGGACTAGCGGGGGACGGGGAGCTGTTTTTT.

The gene calls are TRBV5-1 and TRBJ2-7; D gene ambiguous. Trimming left V 2 bases short and J 7 bases short, with 10 bases between. CDR1 and CDR2 from the germline V gene are SGHRS and YFSETQ. There are 12 residues in the CDR3. The CDR3 sequence: CASSFDLREQYF. The CDR3 DNA is TGCGCCAGCAGCTTCGACCTTAGGGAGCAGTACTTC.

This clone appeared once. The CDR3 DNA is TGTGCCAGCAGCGTAACTAGCGGGAGATACTCTGGCACCGGGGAGCTGTTTTTT. The encoded protein is CASSVTSGRYSGTGELFF. This chain joins TRBV9 and TRBJ2-2, with 11 bases lining up with TRBD2. CDR3 size: 18 residues. In germline, CDR1 is SGDLS, CDR2 YYNGEE. Trimming removed 1 base from V and 4 bases from J; junction bases left unmatched: 9. Using reference TRBV9 and TRBJ2-2 for the parts outside the CDR3, the full variable domain is DSGVTQTPKHLITATGQRVTLRCSPRSGDLSVYWYQQSLDQGLQFLIQYYNGEERAKGNILERFSAQQFPDLHSELNLSSLELGDSALYFCASSVTSGRYSGTGELFFGEGSRLTVL.

CDR3: CASSVQRNYGYTF. Written as DNA, the CDR3 is TGTGCCAGCAGCGTACAGAGAAACTATGGCTACACCTTC. The chain is built from TRBV7-2 and TRBJ1-2; the D is unclear. This CDR3 region has 13 residues. V was pared by 5 bases and J by 2 bases, with 9 bases between. In germline, CDR1 is SGHTA, CDR2 FQGNSA.

V usage is TRBV7-9 and J usage is TRBJ1-2; D is uncertain. The germline V and J ends were trimmed by 3 bases and 8 bases, with 16 bases remaining between them. The germline CDR1 and CDR2 sequences are SEHNR and FQNEAQ (reference sequence). The CDR3 is 14 residues long. The CDR3 is CASSLLDEALGYTF. DNA of the CDR3: TGTGCCAGCAGCTTGTTGGACGAAGCCCTAGGCTACACCTTC.

The J gene is TRBJ1-2, the V gene TRBV6-5; TRBD1 aligns across 7 bases. V lost 4 bases to trimming and J lost 8 bases; unmatched junction nucleotides: 7. Germline CDR1 reads MNHEY; CDR2 reads SVGAGI. The CDR3 has 13 amino acids. DNA for the CDR3: TGTGCCAGCAGTTTAACAGGGGAAAGGGGCTACACCTTC. It encodes CASSLTGERGYTF.

In its sample, this clone was seen once. The chain joins TRBV28 to TRBJ1-5, with D perhaps TRBD1 (5 bases). The ends were cut back, 6 bases at V and 3 bases at J, with 15 bases in the middle. This CDR3 is built from 15 residues. Germline CDR1 reads MDHEN; CDR2 reads SYDVKM. Written as DNA, the CDR3 is TGTGCCAGCAGACAAGGGGATAGGAACAATCAGCCCCAGCATTTT. Protein sequence: CASRQGDRNNQPQHF.

The J gene is TRBJ2-5, the V gene TRBV2, with TRBD2 identical over 10 bases. CDR1 and CDR2 (germline): SNHLY, FYNNEI. This CDR3 has 16 amino acids. V shed 4 bases, J shed 4 bases, and the junction held 9 bases outside the gene matches. This chain's CDR3 is CASSGLAGEGGETQYF. Written as DNA, the CDR3 is TGTGCCAGCAGTGGGCTAGCGGGAGAGGGTGGAGAGACCCAGTACTTC.

This sequence joins TRBV2 and TRBJ1-1; no clear D gene. Trimming removed 6 bases at V and 1 base at J, with 9 bases between. Germline-derived CDR1 and CDR2 are SNHLY and FYNNEI. The CDR3 has 13 amino acids. CDR3 sequence reads: CASSKSRNTEAFF. The CDR3 bases are TGTGCCAGCAGCAAGTCTAGGAACACTGAAGCTTTCTTT.

Only a few counts were recorded for this clone. The gene calls are TRBV7-9 and TRBJ1-5; D is uncertain. V lost 4 bases, J lost 6 bases, and 19 bases lay in between. The CDR3 totals 16 residues. CDR1 is SEHNR, CDR2 FQNEAQ, per germline (reference sequence). The CDR3 coding sequence is TGTGCCAGCAGCTCCGAGGAGGGCCGAATCATTCAGCCCCAGCATTTT. As protein: CASSSEEGRIIQPQHF.

The chain employs TRBV18 and TRBJ1-1; 9 nucleotides agree with TRBD1. V gave up 6 bases and J gave up 5 bases; unmatched junction bases: 7. CDR1 is KGHSH and CDR2 is LQKENI in the germline V gene. This CDR3 is 14 amino acids long. CDR3 sequence (DNA): TGTGCCAGCTCCCGACAGGGGGGGTTAACTGAAGCTTTCTTT. Translating gives CASSRQGGLTEAFF.

The chain has TRBV14 and TRBJ2-6; D could derive from TRBD1 or TRBD2 (6 bases each). CDR3 length equals 20 residues. CDR1 and CDR2 (germline): SGHDN, FVKESK. V lost 0 bases to trimming and J lost 2 bases, with 20 bases between them. For the CDR3, the DNA is TGTGCCAGCAGCCAAGAGGGGGGCACAGATACCAGGACTGGGGCCAACGTCCTGACTTTC. Encoded protein: CASSQEGGTDTRTGANVLTF.

This chain links TRBV15 with TRBJ1-6, with D possibly matching TRBD1 (5 bases). This CDR3 contains 16 residues. Germline CDR1 LNHNV, CDR2 YYDKDF (reference sequence). V gave up 1 base and J gave up 8 bases, with 15 bases separating them. This CDR3 is CATSRALGTPDSPLHF. The CDR3 region has the DNA TGTGCCACCAGCAGAGCTTTAGGGACTCCAGATTCACCCCTCCACTTT.

CDR3 amino acids: CSVTGRGQGAFYGYTF. CDR3 in DNA: TGCAGCGTTACGGGAAGAGGACAGGGGGCCTTCTATGGCTACACCTTC. V usage is TRBV29-1 and J usage is TRBJ1-2; 11 positions match TRBD1. This CDR3 spans 16 amino acids. After removal of 5 bases from V and 4 bases from J, the junction contained 12 bases not matched to a gene. Per germline, CDR1 SQVTM and CDR2 ANQGSEA. Full variable domain (remainder filled in from reference TRBV29-1 and TRBJ1-2): SAVISQKPSRDICQRGTSLTIQCQVDSQVTMMFWYRQQPGQSLTLIATANQGSEATYESGFVIDKFPISRPNLTFSTLTVSNMSPEDSSIYLCSVTGRGQGAFYGYTFGSGTRLTVV.

The chain has TRBV11-1 and TRBJ1-1; TRBD1 is a possible D gene (5 bases). The CDR3 loop spans 12 amino acids. CDR1 is SGHAT, CDR2 FQDESV, per germline (reference sequence). V shed 5 bases and J shed 7 bases, with 11 bases lying between them. CDR3 DNA: TGTGCCAGCAGCCAAGGACACCGTGAAGCTTTCTTT. Its protein product is CASSQGHREAFF.

The chain couples TRBV6-5 to TRBJ2-6, with D possibly matching TRBD2 (7 bases). Trimming took off 6 bases at V and 4 bases at J, with 13 bases between the two ends. CDR3 length equals 15 residues. Germline lookup yields CDR1 MNHEY and CDR2 SVGAGI. CDR3 in DNA: TGTGCCAGCAGGCGGGGGCCGTCGGGGGCCAACGTCCTGACTTTC. Translated: CASRRGPSGANVLTF.

The gene calls are TRBV18 and TRBJ2-7; 8 bases match TRBD1. V gave up 6 bases and J gave up 4 bases; unmatched junction bases: 11. Germline V lookup: CDR1 KGHSH, CDR2 LQKENI. The CDR3 loop spans 15 amino acids. CDR3 nucleotides: TGTGCCAGCTCTCCGATGACAGGGGATAATTACGAGCAGTACTTC. Encoded protein: CASSPMTGDNYEQYF.

CDR3 residues: CASSQSLGFYGYTF. CDR3 sequence (DNA): TGTGCCAGCAGCCAGTCTCTAGGTTTCTATGGCTACACCTTC. The chain recombines TRBV2 with TRBJ1-2, with D uncertain. Germline V gene lookup returns CDR1 SNHLY and CDR2 FYNNEI. This CDR3 has 14 residues. V was pared by 6 bases and J by 4 bases, with 15 bases between.

The V gene is TRBV10-3, the J gene TRBJ2-7; D perhaps matches TRBD1 (5 bases). V shed 2 bases and J shed 5 bases, with 13 bases lying between them. The length of the CDR3 is 14 residues. Germline V gene sequence: CDR1 ENHRY, CDR2 SYGVKD. The CDR3 reads CAISEPGFFDEQYF. For the CDR3, the DNA is TGTGCCATCAGTGAGCCAGGGTTTTTCGACGAGCAGTACTTC.